Listed here are 2 T cell receptor beta chains from one sample, sequenced in a study of a mutant IDH1 vaccine in newly diagnosed glioma. These receptors lack a known antigen. Generated by immunoSEQ multiplex PCR, the TCRdb table keeps only in-frame clones and is missing some. The table includes around 26,000 clones, roughly 85% detected once. Time point denoted: week 23, last vaccination. Topical imiquimod accompanied each vaccine dose, which consisted of 300 ug of mutant IDH1 20-mer peptide. The sequences come from PBMCs, collected from a glioma patient whose treatment included an IDH1 peptide vaccine. The receptors originated from a woman in her twenties or thirties with glioma.

This clone was found a few times. The chain links TRBV2 to TRBJ1-3, with D unclear. Germline assignment: CDR1 SNHLY and CDR2 FYNNEI. This CDR3 has 15 residues. The V gene lost 4 bases and the J gene lost 0 bases, with 10 bases spanning the gap. The DNA of the CDR3 is TGTGCCAGCAGTGGTAGCATCTCCTCTGGAAACACCATATATTTT. It specifies CASSGSISSGNTIYF.

The chain recombines TRBV2 with TRBJ1-2; 11 bases fit TRBD1. This CDR3 contains 15 residues. Germline CDR1 and CDR2: SNHLY and FYNNEI. V shed 7 bases, J shed 3 bases, and the junction held 7 bases outside the gene matches. CDR3 nucleotide sequence: TGTGCCAGCACCTTAGGGGACAGGGGGGACTATGGCTACACCTTC. Amino acids: CASTLGDRGDYGYTF.